This section outlines one T cell receptor (beta chain) sequence together with its context. This clonotype appeared a few times. Its antigen has not been determined. No much larger clonotype is one base removed from it; base qualities were not supplied. V and J are truncated by 12 bases and 6 bases respectively, leaving an intervening sequence of 19 bases. Inclusive of the bounding cysteine and phenylalanine, the CDR3 is 13 residues long. Of all the DNA, just the CDR3 is kept, 39 bases in frame from base 1. For CDR1 and CDR2, the germline V gene lists KGHDR and SFDVKD. This record belongs to a study of T cell repertoires in cytomegalovirus infection (dated by TCRdb to between 2017 and 2020). In terms of the full investigation: Donor HLA type was relevant to the analysis, as public TCR beta signatures indicated carriage of CMV infection together with the matching HLA type.

The paper's findings and limits, for the study overall: The ex vivo response was dominated by HLA-C-restricted CMV-specific TCR beta clonotypes, and the single most frequent clonotype in two of eight donors was supplied by these HLA-C-restricted clonotypes. In both this cohort and an independent approximately 400-donor cohort, the cumulative frequency of public TCR beta family members distinguished carriers of CMV infection plus the relevant HLA type.

Instrument used: Illumina HiSeq 1500. In TCRdb, the public reads were trimmed at Q25 with fastp and aligned with MiXCR, with productive beta chains retained. Every CDR3 protein is listed once, alongside the most common genes and DNA of its rows. The sample table lists fewer than 550,000 distinct CDR3 sequences, about 30% of them with a count of one. In total, the top ten clones hold under 15% of the sample. This receptor was taken from a human donor in good health (CMV status not recorded). Some clones in this sample may be carry-over from other donors' samples. Sequenced material: PBMCs. The chain joins TRBV24-1 to TRBJ1-2; the D gene is possibly TRBD1, with 6 bases matching. CDR3 region: CAGVDSIPDGYTF. The DNA sequence reads TGTGCCGGCGTGGACAGTATTCCGGATGGCTACACCTTC.